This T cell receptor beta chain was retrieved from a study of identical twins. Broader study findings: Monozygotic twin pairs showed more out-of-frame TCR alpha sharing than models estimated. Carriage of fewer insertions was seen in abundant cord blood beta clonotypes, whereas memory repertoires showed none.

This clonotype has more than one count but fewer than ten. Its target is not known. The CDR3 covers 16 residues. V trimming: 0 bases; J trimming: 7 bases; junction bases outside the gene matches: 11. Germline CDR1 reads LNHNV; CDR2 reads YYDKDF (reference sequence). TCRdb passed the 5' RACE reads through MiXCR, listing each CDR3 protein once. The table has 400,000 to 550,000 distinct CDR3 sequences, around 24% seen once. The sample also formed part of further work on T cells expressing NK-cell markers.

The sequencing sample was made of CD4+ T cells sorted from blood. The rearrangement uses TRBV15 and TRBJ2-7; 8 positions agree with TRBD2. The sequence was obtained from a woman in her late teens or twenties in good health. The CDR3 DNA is TGTGCCACCAGCAGAGATCCGGGGACTAGATCCGGGGAGCAGTACTTC. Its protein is CATSRDPGTRSGEQYF.